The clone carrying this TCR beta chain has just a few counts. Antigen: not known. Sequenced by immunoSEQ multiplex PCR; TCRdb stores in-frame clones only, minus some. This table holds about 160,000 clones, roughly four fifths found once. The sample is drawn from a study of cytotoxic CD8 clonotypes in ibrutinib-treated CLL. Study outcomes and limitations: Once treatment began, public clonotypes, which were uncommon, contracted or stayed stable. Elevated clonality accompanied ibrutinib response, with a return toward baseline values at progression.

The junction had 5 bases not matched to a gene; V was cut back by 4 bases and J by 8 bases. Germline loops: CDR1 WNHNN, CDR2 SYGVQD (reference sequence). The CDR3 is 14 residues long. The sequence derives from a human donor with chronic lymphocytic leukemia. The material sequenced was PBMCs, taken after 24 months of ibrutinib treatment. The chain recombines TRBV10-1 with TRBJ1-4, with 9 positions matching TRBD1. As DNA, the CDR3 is TGCGCCAGCAGTGCGGGAGGACAGGGGGAAAAACTGTTTTTT. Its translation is CASSAGGQGEKLFF.